This TCR beta chain comes out of a study of blood T cell repertoires in COVID-19. Study summary: Material from acute and convalescent COVID-19 was sourced from the United States, Italy and Spain. Nucleic acid was either cDNA or gDNA, and it came from T cells, B-cell-depleted T cells, or PBMCs.

Trimming cost V 3 bases and J 8 bases; bases outside gene matches: 3. Germline CDR1 is SGHAT and CDR2 is FQNNGV. This CDR3 is 14 amino acids long. The authors' processing: Amplification from reference gene primers served as the basis for estimated nucleated cell counts. Measured with immunoSEQ multiplex PCR; TCRdb has only the in-frame clones, and not every one. V and J calls plus clone size are reproduced from that table; the DNA served to infer D and trimming. The sample includes about 290,000 clones, around four fifths of them seen just once. The chain is built from TRBV11-2 and TRBJ2-3; 12 bases line up with TRBD2. Specimen: peripheral blood. The receptor's source is a woman between 50 and 59 years old with active or convalescent COVID-19. CDR3 DNA: TGTGCCAGCAGCTTCGGGACTAGCGGGCTTACGCAGTATTTT. Protein product: CASSFGTSGLTQYF.